This entry lists 32 T cell receptor beta chains sequenced from one sample in a study of shared clonotypes between healthy human individuals. Clones were sequenced by immunoSEQ multiplex PCR, and TCRdb holds only the in-frame ones, with some missing. Of 1,500,000 or so clones in the sample, 98% were seen once. The material sequenced was naive CD4+ T cells sorted from blood. The subset denotes: CD45RA+ positively selected. The receptors derive from a man aged 25 to 40 in good health.

The chain is built from TRBV4-3 and TRBJ2-7; the match to TRBD2 covers 9 bases. Germline V CDR1 and CDR2: LGHNA, YSLEER. V was clipped by 3 bases and J by 2 bases; unmatched bases: 5. This CDR3 comprises 15 residues. The CDR3: CASSHRAGGPYEQYF. CDR3 DNA: TGCGCCAGCAGCCACCGAGCGGGGGGACCCTACGAGCAGTACTTC.

Concerning this clone itself: Other nucleotide sequences in the sample specify the same CDR3. The rearrangement links TRBV7-9 to TRBJ2-2, with D uncertain. V dropped 5 bases and J dropped 2 bases, with 3 bases sitting between them. Germline CDR1 and CDR2: SEHNR and FQNEAQ (reference sequence). The CDR3 runs 12 residues. CDR3 nucleotide sequence: TGTGCCAGCAGCGGAAACACCGGGGAGCTGTTTTTT. It encodes CASSGNTGELFF. Combining the CDR3 with reference TRBV7-9 and TRBJ2-2 gives the whole variable domain DTGVSQNPRHKITKRGQNVTFRCDPISEHNRLYWYRQTLGQGPEFLTYFQNEAQLEKSRLLSDRFSAERPKGSFSTLEIQRTEQGDSAMYLCASSGNTGELFFGEGSRLTVL.

This clone was found once. The chain combines TRBV27 with TRBJ1-2, with D possibly TRBD1 on 6 matching bases. This CDR3 contains 16 residues. V lost 6 bases to trimming and J lost 8 bases, with 25 bases between them. Germline lookup yields CDR1 MNHEY and CDR2 SMNVEV (reference sequence). The CDR3 loop is CASRPSGARIKEGYTF. In DNA form, the CDR3 reads TGTGCCAGCAGACCTTCAGGGGCCCGCATAAAGGAGGGCTACACCTTC.

The chain combines TRBV5-1 with TRBJ2-2; 9 bases map to TRBD1. CDR3 size: 15 residues. Germline-derived CDR1 and CDR2 are SGHRS and YFSETQ. Trimming removed 4 bases from V and 3 bases from J; junction bases left unmatched: 4. CDR3: CASSITGGYTGELFF. In DNA, the CDR3 is TGCGCCAGCAGCATAACAGGGGGCTACACCGGGGAGCTGTTTTTT.

The rearrangement links TRBV28 to TRBJ2-3, with 11 bases identical to TRBD2. The CDR3 contains 15 residues. The germline V gene encodes CDR1 MDHEN and CDR2 SYDVKM. Unmatched junction bases numbered 16, after V lost 6 bases and J lost 14 bases. The chain's CDR3 is CASSRSPGLADLGYF. The CDR3 nucleotides are TGTGCCAGCAGCCGATCCCCGGGACTAGCGGACCTGGGGTATTTT.

The gene calls are TRBV29-1 and TRBJ2-1; weak D call: TRBD2 (6 bases). CDR3 length: 13 amino acids. Germline V gene data show CDR1 as SQVTM and CDR2 as ANQGSEA. The CDR3 DNA reads as TGCACCACGGCCCCGGGAGCCTACAATGAGCAGTTCTTC. This gives the protein CTTAPGAYNEQFF.

This chain connects TRBV6-5 to TRBJ2-3; 7 nucleotides agree with TRBD2. CDR1 is MNHEY, CDR2 SVGAGI, per germline. J lost 5 bases, V lost 6 bases, and 11 bases had no gene match. The CDR3 contains 15 residues. The DNA for the CDR3 is TGTGCCAGCAGGTCGGCTAGCGGAGGAAGAGATACGCAGTATTTT. Translated: CASRSASGGRDTQYF.

This clone was seen just once. The V gene is TRBV4-1, the J gene TRBJ2-1; 9 bases are shared with TRBD2. Germline V gives CDR1 MGHRA, CDR2 YSYEKL. V gave up 7 bases and J gave up 7 bases; unmatched junction bases: 20. This CDR3 has 18 amino acids. The DNA for the CDR3 is TGCGCCAGCAACCGGGGGGAAATTAGCGGGAGACCGGGGAATGAGCAGTTCTTC. Residues: CASNRGEISGRPGNEQFF.

The chain joins TRBV7-2 to TRBJ2-7, with a possible D match to TRBD2 (6 bases). From germline, CDR1 is SGHTA and CDR2 FQGNSA. Trimming left V 2 bases short and J 6 bases short, with 14 bases between. The CDR3 sequence is 14 residues long. As DNA, the CDR3 is TGTGCCAGCAGCTTAAGCCCTACTAGCACCGAGCAGTACTTC. It codes for CASSLSPTSTEQYF.

This chain connects TRBV4-1 to TRBJ1-5, with unresolved D. Trimming shortened V by 0 bases and J by 2 bases, and 14 bases separated the two germline ends. The CDR3 covers 17 residues. The V gene's germline CDR1 is MGHRA and CDR2 YSYEKL. The chain's CDR3 is CASSQEPPKVGNQPQHF. The CDR3, as DNA: TGCGCCAGCAGCCAAGAGCCCCCGAAGGTCGGCAATCAGCCCCAGCATTTT.

The chain combines TRBV9 with TRBJ2-7; 10 bases are shared with TRBD2. The junction had 4 bases not matched to a gene; V was cut back by 7 bases and J by 0 bases. The CDR3 runs 14 residues. The germline V gene has CDR1 SGDLS and CDR2 YYNGEE. CDR3 residues: CASAIAGGSYEQYF. Written as DNA, the CDR3 is TGTGCCAGCGCCATAGCGGGAGGCTCCTACGAGCAGTACTTC.

J is TRBJ1-1 and V is TRBV2; tentatively, D is TRBD1 (6 bases). V shed 5 bases and J shed 4 bases, with 14 bases lying between them. Germline V CDR1 and CDR2: SNHLY, FYNNEI. This CDR3 contains 14 residues. Here the CDR3 DNA reads TGTGCCAGCAGTAGAGGACCAGGGGTCACTGAAGCTTTCTTT. Its translation: CASSRGPGVTEAFF.

Concerning this clone: The same CDR3 arises from other DNA sequences in this sample as well. V gene TRBV9 combines with J gene TRBJ2-5, with 10 bases matching TRBD2. V lost 0 bases, J lost 5 bases, and 4 bases stayed unmatched. From germline, CDR1 is SGDLS and CDR2 YYNGEE. The CDR3 consists of 15 residues. The CDR3 coding sequence is TGTGCCAGCAGCGTAGTCCCTAGCGGGAGTGAGACCCAGTACTTC. Amino acid sequence: CASSVVPSGSETQYF. Using reference TRBV9 and TRBJ2-5 for the parts outside the CDR3, the full variable domain is DSGVTQTPKHLITATGQRVTLRCSPRSGDLSVYWYQQSLDQGLQFLIQYYNGEERAKGNILERFSAQQFPDLHSELNLSSLELGDSALYFCASSVVPSGSETQYFGPGTRLLVL.

A single count supports this clone. The V and J genes are TRBV21-1 and TRBJ2-1; the D call TRBD1 from the table was never checked on the DNA. TRBV21-1 has pseudogene status. This CDR3 comprises 16 residues. Here the CDR3 DNA reads TGTGCCAGCAGCAAAGGCCCGGGACAGGAGAATCGTGAGCAGTTCTTC. Protein sequence: CASSKGPGQENREQFF.

Note on this clone: Other DNA sequences within the sample encode an identical CDR3. This chain joins TRBV9 and TRBJ1-1; the D is unclear. In germline, CDR1 is SGDLS, CDR2 YYNGEE. Trimming pared 1 base from V and 2 bases from J, leaving 6 bases between. CDR3 length: 13 amino acids. CDR3 sequence reads: CASSVRGNTEAFF. CDR3 nucleotide sequence: TGTGCCAGCAGCGTACGAGGCAACACTGAAGCTTTCTTT.

The chain is built from TRBV19 and TRBJ2-1; possibly TRBD1 for D (5 bases). Trimming took 11 bases from V and 7 from J, leaving 18 bases between them. CDR1 and CDR2 from the germline V gene are LNHDA and SQIVND (reference sequence). CDR3 length: 13 residues. The CDR3 loop reads CASQWGGTNEQFF. DNA for the CDR3: TGTGCCTCCCAATGGGGCGGAACGAATGAGCAGTTCTTC.

The rearrangement links TRBV7-9 to TRBJ2-5, with a tentative D call TRBD1 (6 bases). Germline-derived CDR1 and CDR2 are SEHNR and FQNEAQ (reference sequence). This CDR3 contains 15 residues. The V gene lost 3 bases and the J gene lost 1 base, with 12 bases spanning the gap. CDR3 DNA sequence: TGTGCCAGCAGCTTCGGTCAGGGGACCCAAGAGACCCAGTACTTC. It is translated as CASSFGQGTQETQYF.

The rearrangement uses TRBV5-1 and TRBJ1-1, with no clear D. The CDR3 loop spans 12 amino acids. Germline V CDR1 and CDR2: SGHRS, YFSETQ. V dropped 2 bases and J dropped 7 bases, with 9 bases sitting between them. As DNA, the CDR3 is TGCGCCAGCAGCTTACGATTTGGTGAAGCTTTCTTT. Its translation: CASSLRFGEAFF.

V gene TRBV10-2 combines with J gene TRBJ2-5; 14 bases line up with TRBD2. This CDR3 contains 16 residues. After removal of 6 bases from V and 1 base from J, the junction contained 4 bases not matched to a gene. CDR1 WSHSY and CDR2 SAAADI come from the germline V gene. As DNA, the CDR3 is TGCGCCAGCAGGGGACTAGCGGGAGTGGGCCAAGAGACCCAGTACTTC. Protein sequence: CASRGLAGVGQETQYF.

The V and J genes are TRBV18 and TRBJ1-2, with 8 positions matching TRBD1. This CDR3 has 14 amino acids. J lost 8 bases, V lost 4 bases, and 9 bases had no gene match. Germline V gene sequence: CDR1 KGHSH, CDR2 LQKENI. This CDR3 reads CASSQQGAIKGYTF. The CDR3 DNA is TGTGCCAGCTCACAGCAGGGGGCAATTAAGGGCTACACCTTC.

The chain links TRBV6-5 to TRBJ2-1; D is possibly TRBD1 (6 bases). The ends were cut back, 4 bases at V and 1 base at J, with 8 bases in the middle. The germline V gene encodes CDR1 MNHEY and CDR2 SVGAGI. This CDR3 is 14 amino acids long. This CDR3 reads CASSSDRSYNEQFF. Written as DNA, the CDR3 is TGTGCCAGCAGTTCCGACAGGTCCTACAATGAGCAGTTCTTC.

V is TRBV28 and J is TRBJ1-1; TRBD1 matches 7 bases. CDR3 length: 15 amino acids. With 10 bases clipped from V and 1 base from J, the junction kept 12 bases outside the gene matches. CDR1 MDHEN and CDR2 SYDVKM come from the germline V gene. The CDR3 coding sequence is TGTGCCACCCCTCCCCCGACAGGGCCGAACACTGAAGCTTTCTTT. It translates to CATPPPTGPNTEAFF.

The V gene is TRBV9, the J gene TRBJ1-3, with a possible D match to TRBD1 (5 bases). The CDR3 is 15 amino acids. Germline lookup yields CDR1 SGDLS and CDR2 YYNGEE. Trimming left V 2 bases short and J 3 bases short, with 12 bases between. CDR3 sequence reads: CASSVGTGGGNTIYF. In DNA form, the CDR3 reads TGTGCCAGCAGCGTGGGGACGGGGGGTGGAAACACCATATATTTT.

With respect to this clone: Other DNA sequences in this specimen translate into the identical CDR3. The rearrangement uses TRBV15 and TRBJ2-5; maybe TRBD1 (5 bases). Germline CDR1 and CDR2: LNHNV and YYDKDF (reference sequence). V was pared by 0 bases and J by 5 bases, with 7 bases between. The CDR3 is 13 amino acids. The CDR3 loop reads CATSRDPGETQYF. In DNA, the CDR3 is TGTGCCACCAGCAGAGATCCAGGGGAGACCCAGTACTTC.

The rearrangement joins TRBV9 to TRBJ2-3; the match to TRBD2 covers 7 bases. Looked up from germline, CDR1 is SGDLS and CDR2 is YYNGEE. The CDR3 totals 16 residues. With V trimmed by 3 bases and J by 5 bases, 12 bases remained unmatched. In DNA, the CDR3 is TGTGCCAGCAGCGCGGACGGAGGGAGGGCAGGAGATACGCAGTATTTT. This codes for CASSADGGRAGDTQYF. The variable domain in full, with the rest retrieved from reference TRBV9 and TRBJ2-3, is DSGVTQTPKHLITATGQRVTLRCSPRSGDLSVYWYQQSLDQGLQFLIQYYNGEERAKGNILERFSAQQFPDLHSELNLSSLELGDSALYFCASSADGGRAGDTQYFGPGTRLTVL.

The gene calls are TRBV2 and TRBJ2-2; 9 bases are a match to TRBD2. CDR1 SNHLY and CDR2 FYNNEI come from the germline V gene. Unmatched junction bases numbered 6, after V lost 6 bases and J lost 4 bases. The CDR3 contains 15 residues. As DNA, the CDR3 is TGTGCCAGCAGGGGCGGGAGGGGTGGCACCGGGGAGCTGTTTTTT. Its protein product is CASRGGRGGTGELFF.

The rearrangement joins TRBV5-4 to TRBJ2-1, with TRBD2 matching 8 bases. CDR3 length equals 16 residues. The germline V gene has CDR1 SGHNT and CDR2 YYREEE (reference sequence). The ends lost 0 bases at V and 5 bases at J; junction bases unmatched: 7. CDR3: CASSLGGSGINNEQFF. In DNA form, the CDR3 reads TGTGCCAGCAGCTTGGGTGGTAGCGGGATAAACAATGAGCAGTTCTTC. Full variable domain (rest looked up from reference TRBV5-4 and TRBJ2-1): ETGVTQSPTHLIKTRGQQVTLRCSSQSGHNTVSWYQQALGQGPQFIFQYYREEENGRGNFPPRFSGLQFPNYSSELNVNALELDDSALYLCASSLGGSGINNEQFFGPGTRLTVL.

J is TRBJ2-1 and V is TRBV18, with D possibly being TRBD1 or TRBD2 (5 bases each). The ends were cut back, 3 bases at V and 8 bases at J, with 20 bases in the middle. In germline, CDR1 is KGHSH, CDR2 LQKENI. The CDR3 runs to 16 residues. In DNA, the CDR3 is TGTGCCAGCTCACCCAAGGGACCCGAGGGGTGGGATGAGCAGTTCTTC. It codes for CASSPKGPEGWDEQFF.

V usage is TRBV7-8 and J usage is TRBJ2-3; 7 bases agree with TRBD1. V trimming: 5 bases; J trimming: 1 base; junction bases outside the gene matches: 12. CDR3 length: 17 amino acids. CDR1 and CDR2 (germline): SGHVS, FQNEAQ. The CDR3 DNA follows: TGTGCCAGCAGCGAGTCGTCAGGGGGTGGGGGCACAGATACGCAGTATTTT. This translates into CASSESSGGGGTDTQYF.

The gene calls are TRBV19 and TRBJ2-6; D uncertain. Germline V gives CDR1 LNHDA, CDR2 SQIVND (reference sequence). V lost 2 bases and J lost 1, with 6 bases in between. This CDR3 is 15 amino acids long. The CDR3 loop reads CASSIIRSGANVLTF. The CDR3 nucleotides are TGTGCCAGTAGTATAATAAGGTCTGGGGCCAACGTCCTGACTTTC.

Worth noting for this clone: Different DNA sequences within this sample yield the same CDR3. V and J are TRBV6-6 and TRBJ2-1; D ambiguous. The CDR3 covers 13 residues. The germline V and J ends were trimmed by 6 bases and 3 bases, with 9 bases remaining between them. From germline, CDR1 is MNHNY and CDR2 SVGAGI (reference sequence). The CDR3 bases are TGTGCCAGCAGCTCCGGGCGCTACAATGAGCAGTTCTTC. This sequence encodes CASSSGRYNEQFF.

The chain couples TRBV7-6 to TRBJ2-4, with 7 bases fitting TRBD2. The CDR3 sequence is 20 residues long. CDR1 is SGHVS, CDR2 FNYEAQ, per germline. The trim removed 1 base at V and 3 bases at J, leaving 18 bases unmatched. The CDR3 sequence is CASSLGLALSSDPFKNIQYF. The CDR3 region has the DNA TGTGCCAGCAGCTTAGGACTAGCTTTAAGTTCGGACCCTTTCAAAAACATTCAGTACTTC.